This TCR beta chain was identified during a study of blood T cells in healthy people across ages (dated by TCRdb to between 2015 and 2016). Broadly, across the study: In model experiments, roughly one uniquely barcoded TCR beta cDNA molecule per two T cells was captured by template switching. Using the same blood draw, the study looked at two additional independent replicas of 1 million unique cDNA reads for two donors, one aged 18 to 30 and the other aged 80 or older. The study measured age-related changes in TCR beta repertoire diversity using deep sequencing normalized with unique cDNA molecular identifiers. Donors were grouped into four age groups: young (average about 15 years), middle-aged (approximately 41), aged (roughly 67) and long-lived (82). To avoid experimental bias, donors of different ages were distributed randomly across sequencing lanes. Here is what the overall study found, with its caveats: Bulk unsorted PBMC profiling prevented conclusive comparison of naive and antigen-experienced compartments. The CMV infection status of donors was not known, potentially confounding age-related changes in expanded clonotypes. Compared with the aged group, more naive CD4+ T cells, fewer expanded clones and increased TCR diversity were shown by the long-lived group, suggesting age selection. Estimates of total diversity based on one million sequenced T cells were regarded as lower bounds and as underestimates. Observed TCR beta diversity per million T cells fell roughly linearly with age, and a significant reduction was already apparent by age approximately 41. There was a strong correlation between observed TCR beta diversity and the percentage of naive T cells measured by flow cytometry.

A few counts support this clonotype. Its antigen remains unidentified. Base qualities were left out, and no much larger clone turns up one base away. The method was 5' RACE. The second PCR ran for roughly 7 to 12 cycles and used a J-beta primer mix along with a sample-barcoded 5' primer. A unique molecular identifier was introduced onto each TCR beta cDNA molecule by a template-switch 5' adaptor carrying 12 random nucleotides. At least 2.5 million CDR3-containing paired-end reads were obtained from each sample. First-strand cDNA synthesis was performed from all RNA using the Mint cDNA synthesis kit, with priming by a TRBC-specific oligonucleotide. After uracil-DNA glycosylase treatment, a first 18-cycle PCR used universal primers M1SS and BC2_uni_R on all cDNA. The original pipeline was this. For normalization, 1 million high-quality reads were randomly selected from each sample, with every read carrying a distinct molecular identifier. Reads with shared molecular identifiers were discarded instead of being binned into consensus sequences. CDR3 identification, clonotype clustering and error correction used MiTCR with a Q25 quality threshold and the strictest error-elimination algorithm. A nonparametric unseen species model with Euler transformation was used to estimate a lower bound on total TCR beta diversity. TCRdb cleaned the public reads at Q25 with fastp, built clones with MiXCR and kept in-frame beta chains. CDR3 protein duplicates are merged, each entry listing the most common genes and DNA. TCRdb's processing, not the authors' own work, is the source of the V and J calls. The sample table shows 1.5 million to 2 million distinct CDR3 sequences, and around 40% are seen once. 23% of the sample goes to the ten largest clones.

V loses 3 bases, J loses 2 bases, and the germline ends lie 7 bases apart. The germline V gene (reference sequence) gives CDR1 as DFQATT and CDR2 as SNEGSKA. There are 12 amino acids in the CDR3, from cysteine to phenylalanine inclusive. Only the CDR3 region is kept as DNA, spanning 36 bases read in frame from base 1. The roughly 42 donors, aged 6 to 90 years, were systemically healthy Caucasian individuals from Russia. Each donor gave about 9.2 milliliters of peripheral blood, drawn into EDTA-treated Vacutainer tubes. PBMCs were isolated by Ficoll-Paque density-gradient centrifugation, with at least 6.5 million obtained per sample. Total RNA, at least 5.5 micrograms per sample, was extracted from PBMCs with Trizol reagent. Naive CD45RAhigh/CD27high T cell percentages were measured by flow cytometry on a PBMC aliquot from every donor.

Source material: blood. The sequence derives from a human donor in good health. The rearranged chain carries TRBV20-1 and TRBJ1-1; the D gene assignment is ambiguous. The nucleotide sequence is TGCAGTGCTAGTCACAGAAACACTGAAGCTTTCTTT. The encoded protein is CSASHRNTEAFF.